This TCR beta chain is drawn from a study of T cell responses to AZD1222 COVID-19 vaccine. Deletions cut 4 bases from V and 4 bases from J, with 22 bases between. The CDR3 loop spans 17 amino acids. The germline CDR1 and CDR2 sequences are LGHDT and YNNKEL (reference sequence). Produced via immunoSEQ multiplex PCR; TCRdb's table is partial and in-frame only. The sample lists roughly 150,000 clones; 88% were seen once. This clone occurred once. The chain recombines TRBV3-1 (or the pseudogene TRBV3-2) with TRBJ1-2; D is uncertain. This sequence originates from an adult in good health. The sequencing used peripheral blood, collected on day 0 of MenACWY control vaccination. CDR3 sequence: CASSLIARQAARYGYTF. In DNA, the CDR3 is TGTGCCAGCAGCCTTATCGCCCGCCAGGCGGCCCGCTATGGCTACACCTTC.